These 10 T cell receptor beta chains originate from one sample sequenced in a study of STAT3 mutations in large granular lymphocyte leukemia. General study points: Every T-cell large granular lymphocyte leukemia patient had at least one immunodominant TCR beta clonotype.

Here immunoSEQ multiplex PCR was the method, and the copy in TCRdb shows in-frame clones only, minus some. The sample contains about 9,300 clones, roughly 90% of which appear only once. The antigens these receptors bind are not known. The sequenced material came from peripheral blood mononuclear cells. The receptor set was obtained from a man older than 75 with T-cell large granular lymphocyte leukemia. Some clones in this sample may be carry-over from other donors' samples.

The chain carries TRBV19 and TRBJ1-5; no clear D. This CDR3 comprises 14 residues. The germline V gene has CDR1 LNHDA and CDR2 SQIVND (reference sequence). With 3 bases removed from V and 3 bases from J, the gap between germline ends came to 9 bases. The DNA for the CDR3 is TGTGCCAGTAGTATTTTAACAGACAATCAGCCCCAGCATTTT. The encoded protein is CASSILTDNQPQHF.

The chain has TRBV6-6 and TRBJ2-3; 9 bases match TRBD2. From germline, CDR1 is MNHNY and CDR2 SVGAGI (reference sequence). J was trimmed by 1 base and V by 6 bases; bases with no gene match: 5. This CDR3 spans 15 amino acids. In DNA form, the CDR3 reads TGTGCCAGCAGCCTGCGGACTAGCGGCACAGATACGCAGTATTTT. Protein product: CASSLRTSGTDTQYF.

About this clone: At one end, the junction sequence differs from germline, possibly due to a read error. The chain couples TRBV7-7 to TRBJ1-6; D not resolved. The germline V gene encodes CDR1 SSHAT and CDR2 FNYEAQ (reference sequence). CDR3 size: 13 residues. DNA for the CDR3: TGTGCTAGCAGCTTGGGCCTCAATTCACCCCTCCACTTT. Amino acid sequence: CASSLGLNSPLHF.

The V gene is TRBV30, the J gene TRBJ1-5; D is perhaps TRBD1 (6 bases). V lost 5 bases and J 6 bases, leaving 20 bases between the germline ends. Germline-derived CDR1 and CDR2 are GTSNPN and SVGIG (reference sequence). The CDR3 length is 15 residues. The CDR3 sequence is CAWGGGAGAGQPQHF. CDR3 in DNA: TGTGCCTGGGGTGGGGGGGCAGGGGCCGGTCAGCCCCAGCATTTT.

The V call is TRBV6-6, the J call TRBJ2-2; no clear D. In germline, CDR1 is MNHNY, CDR2 SVGAGI (reference sequence). The germline V and J ends were trimmed by 2 bases and 5 bases, with 6 bases remaining between them. The CDR3 consists of 13 residues. The CDR3 region is CASSYDTTGELFF. The CDR3 DNA reads as TGTGCCAGCAGTTACGACACAACCGGGGAGCTGTTTTTT.

Only a few counts were recorded for this clone. The chain recombines TRBV30 with TRBJ2-1; D is perhaps TRBD1 or TRBD2 (5 bases each). The CDR3 loop spans 16 amino acids. Germline V gene lookup returns CDR1 GTSNPN and CDR2 SVGIG (reference sequence). Between the trimmed V and J ends, which lost 0 bases and 0 bases, there was a span of 12 bases. CDR3 protein: CAWSVDWGSSYNEQFF. The CDR3 nucleotides are TGTGCCTGGAGTGTAGATTGGGGGAGCTCCTACAATGAGCAGTTCTTC.

This chain connects TRBV7-2 to TRBJ2-1; tentative D call: TRBD2 (7 bases). This CDR3 spans 16 amino acids. V gave up 3 bases and J gave up 2 bases, with 14 bases separating them. Germline CDR1 SGHTA, CDR2 FQGNSA. The CDR3 region has the DNA TGTGCCAGCAGCTTCCTAAGCGGGACAACCTACAATGAGCAGTTCTTC. Amino acid sequence: CASSFLSGTTYNEQFF.

This rearrangement joins TRBV7-6 to TRBJ1-5; D uncertain. V lost 3 bases, J lost 7 bases, and 16 bases lay in between. The CDR3 is made up of 15 amino acids. Per the germline V gene, CDR1 is SGHVS and CDR2 is FNYEAQ. The CDR3: CASSFMEGVNQPQHF. In DNA form, the CDR3 reads TGTGCCAGCAGCTTCATGGAGGGTGTGAACCAGCCCCAGCATTTT.

Worth noting for this clone: The junction departs from the called germline gene at one end, perhaps through a read error. The chain uses TRBV7-7 and TRBJ2-7, with a weak D call TRBD2 (6 bases). Germline CDR1 SSHAT, CDR2 FNYEAQ (reference sequence). The CDR3 is made up of 15 amino acids. CDR3 in DNA: TGTGCTAGCAGCTTAGCGGTAGGCCGAGGCGGCGAGCAGTACTTC. Translating it yields CASSLAVGRGGEQYF.

Only a few counts were recorded for this clone. The chain carries TRBV6-6 and TRBJ1-5, with D unresolved. The V gene's germline CDR1 is MNHNY and CDR2 SVGAGI (reference sequence). This CDR3 is 12 amino acids long. The V end lost 6 bases, the J end lost 6 bases, and 9 bases lay between the germline ends. The CDR3 region is CASSRELQPQHF. In DNA form, the CDR3 reads TGTGCCAGCAGCCGGGAGCTTCAGCCCCAGCATTTT.